These 15 T cell receptor beta chains were sequenced from one sample in a study of Ad26.COV2.S vaccination and SARS-CoV-2 variants (dated by TCRdb to the early 2020s). The treatment or condition label on this specimen signifies: 15 to 20 received Ad26.COV2.S at low or high dose, single or two shots; about 5 received placebo; per-sample allocation not given. For vaccine and placebo recipients, repertoires were sequenced using samples collected on day 63 after the first injection. Library method: the immunoSEQ multiplex PCR assay. TCRdb obtained this table from immuneACCESS and retained in-frame rearrangements with V and J assigned. These tables miss some clones; where compared with another copy, unresolved V genes account for less than half of the shortfall, and the remainder is unexplained. The sample records roughly 500,000 clones, approximately 90% of which are singletons. Of the sample, about 13% falls within the top ten clones.

Sequences were derived from peripheral blood, sampled in a trial of Ad26.COV2.S vaccine versus placebo. The receptors were sampled from a person between 18 and 65 years old who received the Ad26.COV2.S COVID-19 vaccine or a placebo.

This chain uses TRBV7-2 with TRBJ2-5; no definite D call. Germline lookup yields CDR1 SGHTA and CDR2 FQGNSA. Deletions cut 4 bases from V and 4 bases from J, with 7 bases between. CDR3 size: 12 residues. CDR3 bases: TGTGCCAGCAGCTCGTTTCGAGAGACCCAGTACTTC. This gives the protein CASSSFRETQYF.

This clone was seen a single time. The identical CDR3 is also encoded by other nucleotide sequences in the sample. The V call is TRBV9, the J call TRBJ2-2; D is unclear. Per germline, CDR1 SGDLS and CDR2 YYNGEE. The CDR3 runs to 15 residues. V lost 0 bases, J lost 1 base, and 7 bases lay in between. CDR3 in DNA: TGTGCCAGCAGCGTAGGTGGCATGAACACCGGGGAGCTGTTTTTT. It is translated as CASSVGGMNTGELFF. The full variable domain, completed using reference TRBV9 and TRBJ2-2, is DSGVTQTPKHLITATGQRVTLRCSPRSGDLSVYWYQQSLDQGLQFLIQYYNGEERAKGNILERFSAQQFPDLHSELNLSSLELGDSALYFCASSVGGMNTGELFFGEGSRLTVL.

This chain links TRBV6-2 or TRBV6-3 with TRBJ2-2, with D uncertain. The CDR3 has 12 residues. Trimming took off 5 bases at V and 7 bases at J, with 8 bases between the two ends. Germline V gene lookup returns CDR1 MNHEY and CDR2 SVGEGT. The CDR3 loop is CASSEVFGELFF. The CDR3 nucleotides are TGTGCCAGCAGTGAGGTATTCGGGGAGCTGTTTTTT.

The chain is built from TRBV7-3 and TRBJ2-1; D is uncertain. The V end was cut by 5 bases, the J end by 5 bases, with 13 bases between. Germline CDR1 is SGHTA and CDR2 is FQGTGA. The CDR3 covers 14 residues. The CDR3 spells CASSATLPNNEQFF. CDR3 nucleotide sequence: TGTGCCAGCAGCGCGACTTTACCTAACAATGAGCAGTTCTTC.

The DNA for the CDR3 is TGTGCCTGGAGTGTTGGGACTAGCGGGACCACCGGGGAGCTGTTTTTT. This encodes CAWSVGTSGTTGELFF. The rearrangement links TRBV30 to TRBJ2-2; TRBD2 matches 13 bases. The CDR3 covers 16 residues. Germline CDR1 GTSNPN, CDR2 SVGIG (reference sequence). The V and J ends lost 0 bases and 4 bases, in that order; junction bases with no gene match: 2.

This clone was observed once. The chain has TRBV6-6 and TRBJ1-5, with D maybe TRBD1 (5 bases). Trimming pared 8 bases from V and 3 bases from J, leaving 8 bases between. The CDR3 extends over 12 amino acids. Germline V CDR1 and CDR2: MNHNY, SVGAGI (reference sequence). The CDR3 DNA sequence: TGTGCCAGCGGCGGACACAATCAGCCCCAGCATTTT. Translated, it gives CASGGHNQPQHF.

There are a few counts of this clone. This rearrangement joins TRBV18 to TRBJ2-5; D unresolved. V lost 4 bases, J lost 1 base, and 1 base lay in between. From germline, CDR1 is KGHSH and CDR2 LQKENI. The CDR3 contains 11 residues. The DNA for the CDR3 is TGTGCCAGCTCACTCCAAGAGACCCAGTACTTC. This gives the protein CASSLQETQYF.

The chain uses TRBV5-6 and TRBJ2-6, with 9 bases that match TRBD1. V was pared by 6 bases and J by 4 bases, with 14 bases of the junction left unmatched. The CDR3 runs to 18 residues. Germline assignment: CDR1 SGHDT and CDR2 YYEEEE. CDR3 in DNA: TGTGCCAGCACCCCAGGGGACAGGGCCTTGTCCGGGGCCAACGTCCTGACTTTC. This encodes CASTPGDRALSGANVLTF.

This clone has only a few counts. The rearrangement joins TRBV7-2 to TRBJ2-7, with a tentative D call TRBD2 (7 bases). The CDR3 length is 15 residues. Germline V CDR1 and CDR2: SGHTA, FQGNSA. The V and J ends lost 2 bases and 2 bases respectively, with 13 bases between them. The CDR3 DNA reads as TGTGCCAGCAGCTTATCGCCGGGGGGCCCCTACGAGCAGTACTTC. Its translation: CASSLSPGGPYEQYF.

The rearrangement joins TRBV15 to TRBJ2-1; tentatively, D is TRBD2 (5 bases). Per germline, CDR1 LNHNV and CDR2 YYDKDF (reference sequence). V was shortened by 5 bases and J by 1 base, with 18 bases between the two germline ends. This CDR3 is 17 amino acids long. Written as DNA, the CDR3 is TGTGCCACCAGCCCCAACAGAGGGTTTCGGTCCTACAATGAGCAGTTCTTC. Translated, it gives CATSPNRGFRSYNEQFF.

J is TRBJ2-2 and V is TRBV21-1; the table's D call TRBD2 went unverified against the DNA. TRBV21-1 is a pseudogene segment. CDR3 length: 16 amino acids. The DNA for the CDR3 is TGTGCCGGGAGGGAGGTGAGGGGTATAGTCACCGGGGAGCTGTTTTTT. Translating it yields CAGREVRGIVTGELFF.

This rearrangement joins TRBV7-3 to TRBJ2-1, with TRBD2 matching over 7 bases. Germline V gene lookup returns CDR1 SGHTA and CDR2 FQGTGA. V lost 4 bases, J lost 5 bases, and 8 bases stayed unmatched. CDR3 size: 15 residues. Here the CDR3 reads CASSSLGGRNNEQFF. DNA of the CDR3: TGTGCCAGCAGCTCGCTTGGCGGGAGAAACAATGAGCAGTTCTTC.

The chain is built from TRBV7-9 and TRBJ2-5; perhaps TRBD1 as D (5 bases). Between the trimmed V and J ends, which lost 5 bases and 5 bases, there was a span of 15 bases. Germline CDR1 and CDR2: SEHNR and FQNEAQ (reference sequence). The CDR3 contains 14 residues. The CDR3 DNA reads as TGTGCCAGCAGCGCCCCAGGGTTGGGGGAGACCCAGTACTTC. It yields the protein CASSAPGLGETQYF.

The chain joins TRBV24-1 to TRBJ1-2, with 11 bases that match TRBD1. Germline V gene sequence: CDR1 KGHDR, CDR2 SFDVKD. V gave up 4 bases and J gave up 4 bases; unmatched junction bases: 13. This CDR3 has 18 residues. CDR3 sequence (DNA): TGTGCCACCAGTGACACCCCGGGACAGGGGGGGGAGAGCTATGGCTACACCTTC. Its translation: CATSDTPGQGGESYGYTF.

The chain combines TRBV7-9 with TRBJ2-5; D unclear. The CDR3 consists of 16 residues. Germline values: CDR1 SEHNR, CDR2 FQNEAQ (reference sequence). Trimming took off 1 base at V and 1 base at J, with 13 bases between the two ends. CDR3 amino acids: CASSLGPNGFQETQYF. As DNA, the CDR3 is TGTGCCAGCAGCTTAGGCCCCAACGGATTCCAAGAGACCCAGTACTTC.